A single sample is the source of the 4 T cell receptor beta chains below, sequenced in a study of blood T cell repertoires in COVID-19. Profiling relied on immunoSEQ multiplex PCR, and the TCRdb table lists in-frame clones only, not all of them. This sample has approximately 89,000 clones, with approximately 72% found just once. Sequencing was performed on peripheral blood. The receptors originated from a man aged 65 to 79 with acute or convalescent COVID-19.

This sequence joins TRBV4-1 and TRBJ2-3; TRBD2 aligns across 11 bases. The CDR3 is 18 amino acids. The junction had 10 bases not matched to a gene; V was cut back by 0 bases and J by 5 bases. Germline V gene data show CDR1 as MGHRA and CDR2 as YSYEKL. The CDR3 loop reads CASSQDPFGTSGLDTQYF. Here the CDR3 DNA reads TGCGCCAGCAGCCAAGATCCTTTCGGGACTAGCGGTTTAGATACGCAGTATTTT.

This chain links TRBV5-1 with TRBJ2-2; D gene uncertain. The CDR3 extends over 15 amino acids. Germline loops: CDR1 SGHRS, CDR2 YFSETQ. V dropped 3 bases and J dropped 0 bases, with 9 bases sitting between them. The CDR3, as DNA: TGCGCCAGCAGCTCTAGAATATCGAACACCGGGGAGCTGTTTTTT. Translated, it gives CASSSRISNTGELFF.

V gene TRBV7-2 combines with J gene TRBJ1-2; no reliable D call. CDR1 is SGHTA, CDR2 FQGNSA, per germline. CDR3 size: 15 residues. V gave up 3 bases and J gave up 6 bases, with 17 bases separating them. The CDR3 reads CASSFQVSLGDGYTF. The CDR3 nucleotides read TGTGCCAGCAGCTTTCAGGTTTCTTTGGGAGATGGCTACACCTTC.

This chain uses TRBV5-6 with TRBJ1-1; 11 bases line up with TRBD1. Trimming cost V 3 bases and J 4 bases; bases outside gene matches: 8. This CDR3 has 16 residues. Germline V gives CDR1 SGHDT, CDR2 YYEEEE. CDR3 bases: TGTGCCAGCAGCTGGGGAGCCGGGACAGGGGGCACTGAAGCTTTCTTT. This translates into CASSWGAGTGGTEAFF.